A single sample gave rise to the 25 T cell receptor beta chains below, sequenced in a study of blood T cell repertoires in COVID-19. Produced via immunoSEQ multiplex PCR; TCRdb's table is partial and in-frame only. This sample has approximately 70,000 clones; 80% to 95% occur once, and the top ten carry around 13%. The source material was peripheral blood. All receptors derive from a human donor with active COVID-19. The donor label of this sample is uncertain.

The chain is built from TRBV27 and TRBJ2-1, with 8 nucleotides matching TRBD1. CDR3 length equals 16 residues. V trimming: 5 bases; J trimming: 0 bases; junction bases outside the gene matches: 6. Germline V gives CDR1 MNHEY, CDR2 SMNVEV (reference sequence). CDR3 sequence (DNA): TGTGCCAGCAGTCCCCCCGACAGGGGCTCCTACAATGAGCAGTTCTTC. It yields the protein CASSPPDRGSYNEQFF.

The rearrangement uses TRBV28 and TRBJ2-7; tentative D call: TRBD1 (5 bases). The CDR3 contains 12 residues. The germline V gene has CDR1 MDHEN and CDR2 SYDVKM. V shed 3 bases and J shed 3 bases, with 6 bases lying between them. The DNA of the CDR3 is TGTGCCAGCAGTTTTCAGGGCTACGAGCAGTACTTC. Amino acid sequence: CASSFQGYEQYF.

The V call is TRBV28, the J call TRBJ2-7; D perhaps matches TRBD2 (6 bases). Germline CDR1 is MDHEN and CDR2 is SYDVKM. V was clipped by 5 bases and J by 0 bases, with 14 bases between them. This CDR3 contains 15 residues. This CDR3 is CASSAGGASSYEQYF. CDR3 in DNA: TGTGCCAGCAGTGCCGGAGGGGCGAGCTCCTACGAGCAGTACTTC.

This clone came up once. This rearrangement joins TRBV9 to TRBJ2-5; 8 positions agree with TRBD1. CDR3 length: 15 amino acids. The germline CDR1 and CDR2 sequences are SGDLS and YYNGEE. V lost 6 bases to trimming and J lost 2 bases; unmatched junction nucleotides: 9. The CDR3: CASTRTGSGQETQYF. Written as DNA, the CDR3 is TGTGCCAGCACCCGGACAGGGTCCGGGCAAGAGACCCAGTACTTC.

The chain is built from TRBV6-4 and TRBJ2-2, with TRBD1 as a possible D gene (6 bases). CDR1 is MRHNA and CDR2 is SNTAGT in the germline V gene. There are 14 residues in the CDR3. V gave up 6 bases and J gave up 0 bases, with 8 bases separating them. Written as DNA, the CDR3 is TGTGCCAGCAGGGGACATCCGAACACCGGGGAGCTGTTTTTT. This encodes CASRGHPNTGELFF.

V gene TRBV5-1 combines with J gene TRBJ1-4, with D perhaps matching TRBD1 (6 bases). The CDR3 consists of 14 residues. Trimming left V 3 bases short and J 8 bases short, with 14 bases between. CDR1 SGHRS and CDR2 YFSETQ come from the germline V gene. The chain's CDR3 is CASSSPGVEEKLFF. CDR3 DNA: TGCGCCAGCAGCTCCCCAGGGGTGGAAGAAAAACTGTTTTTT.

The rearrangement links TRBV3-1 (or the pseudogene TRBV3-2) to TRBJ2-5; 9 nucleotides line up with TRBD1. The CDR3 is made up of 16 amino acids. Germline lookup yields CDR1 LGHDT and CDR2 YNNKEL (reference sequence). J gave up 0 bases and V 2 bases, and 4 bases lay outside the gene matches. The CDR3 reads CASSQFRTGDQETQYF. In DNA, the CDR3 is TGTGCCAGCAGCCAATTCCGGACAGGGGACCAAGAGACCCAGTACTTC.

The chain couples TRBV7-2 to TRBJ1-3, with 7 bases fitting TRBD1. Germline V gene lookup returns CDR1 SGHTA and CDR2 FQGNSA. The length of the CDR3 is 14 residues. Germline trimming cut 3 bases from V and 4 bases from J; bases unmatched to any gene: 3. In DNA form, the CDR3 reads TGTGCCAGCAGCTTTCAGGGGGGCGGAAACACCATATATTTT. Residues: CASSFQGGGNTIYF.

This sequence joins TRBV3-1 (or the pseudogene TRBV3-2) and TRBJ1-4; D is possibly TRBD1 (6 bases). Germline CDR1 reads LGHDT; CDR2 reads YNNKEL (reference sequence). The CDR3 is 14 residues long. Trimming shortened V by 0 bases and J by 11 bases, and 13 bases separated the two germline ends. The CDR3 sequence is CASSQDSGGEKLFF. CDR3 DNA sequence: TGTGCCAGCAGCCAAGATTCGGGGGGCGAGAAACTGTTTTTT.

The V call is TRBV7-9, the J call TRBJ1-4, with D possibly being TRBD1 (5 bases). Germline CDR1 is SEHNR and CDR2 is FQNEAQ (reference sequence). The CDR3 has 12 amino acids. V was trimmed by 8 bases and J by 7 bases, leaving 11 bases between them. The CDR3 here is CASGGTSEKLFF. In DNA, the CDR3 is TGTGCCAGCGGAGGGACGAGTGAAAAACTGTTTTTT.

The count of this clone is one. The chain uses TRBV4-3 and TRBJ2-2, with D perhaps matching TRBD2 (5 bases). Germline values: CDR1 LGHNA, CDR2 YSLEER. The length of the CDR3 is 14 residues. The germline V and J ends were trimmed by 1 base and 5 bases, with 8 bases remaining between them. For the CDR3, the DNA is TGCGCCAGCAGCCAAGCGTGGGAGACCGGGGAGCTGTTTTTT. This gives the protein CASSQAWETGELFF.

The chain recombines TRBV30 with TRBJ1-4, with 7 bases lining up with TRBD1. Losses at the gene ends were 2 bases for V and 8 bases for J; bases not matched to a gene: 8. This CDR3 has 14 residues. Germline values: CDR1 GTSNPN, CDR2 SVGIG (reference sequence). CDR3 in amino acids: CAWSTGTVYEKLFF. The DNA for the CDR3 is TGTGCCTGGAGTACTGGGACAGTTTACGAAAAACTGTTTTTT.

This sequence joins TRBV7-2 and TRBJ2-3; 7 bases agree with TRBD1. Germline assignment: CDR1 SGHTA and CDR2 FQGNSA. This CDR3 has 17 amino acids. J gave up 0 bases and V 5 bases, and 11 bases lay outside the gene matches. In nucleotides, the CDR3 is TGTGCCAGCAGCCCCAATACACAGGGGCCTAGCACAGATACGCAGTATTTT. Translating it yields CASSPNTQGPSTDTQYF.

V usage is TRBV18 and J usage is TRBJ2-1, with D possibly matching TRBD1 (8 bases). This CDR3 contains 17 residues. Trimming took 4 bases from V and 8 from J, leaving 24 bases between them. Germline CDR1 and CDR2: KGHSH and LQKENI. CDR3 sequence (DNA): TGTGCCAGCTCACGTCCCGGGACAGGCTCGGGAGGCGATGAGCAGTTCTTC. It codes for CASSRPGTGSGGDEQFF.

The chain has TRBV6-4 and TRBJ2-1, with 8 nucleotides matching TRBD2. The ends lost 2 bases at V and 10 bases at J; junction bases unmatched: 4. This CDR3 spans 13 amino acids. Germline V gives CDR1 MRHNA, CDR2 SNTAGT. The CDR3 spells CASSDREGGEQFF. The CDR3, as DNA: TGTGCCAGCAGTGACCGGGAGGGTGGGGAGCAGTTCTTC.

This clone came up once. The J gene is TRBJ1-1, the V gene TRBV6-5, with D possibly matching TRBD1 (5 bases). CDR3 length: 15 amino acids. Per germline, CDR1 MNHEY and CDR2 SVGAGI. V was cut by 2 bases and J by 4 bases, with 14 bases left in between. In DNA form, the CDR3 reads TGTGCCAGCAGTTACAAGGGGCGTAGGGGCACTGAAGCTTTCTTT. It is translated as CASSYKGRRGTEAFF.

The chain combines TRBV6-6 with TRBJ2-1, with D hard to call. The V gene's germline CDR1 is MNHNY and CDR2 SVGAGI (reference sequence). The CDR3 length is 13 residues. The V end lost 6 bases, the J end lost 8 bases, and 14 bases lay between the germline ends. The DNA for the CDR3 is TGTGCCAGCAGCACGGGTCGACGCTATGAGCAGTTCTTC. Translation: CASSTGRRYEQFF.

V is TRBV9 and J is TRBJ2-3; possibly TRBD1 for D (6 bases). Between the trimmed V and J ends, which lost 3 bases and 2 bases, there was a span of 10 bases. The CDR3 contains 14 residues. Germline assignment: CDR1 SGDLS and CDR2 YYNGEE. The CDR3 protein is CASSAGQYTDTQYF. CDR3 sequence (DNA): TGTGCCAGCAGCGCCGGACAGTACACAGATACGCAGTATTTT.

The chain couples TRBV10-3 to TRBJ1-1; possible D gene TRBD1, 5 bases. Germline V lookup: CDR1 ENHRY, CDR2 SYGVKD. This CDR3 comprises 13 residues. V dropped 2 bases and J dropped 5 bases, with 9 bases sitting between them. The CDR3 bases are TGTGCCATCAGTGAGGACAGACGGACTGAAGCTTTCTTT. Translation gives CAISEDRRTEAFF.

This sequence joins TRBV3-1 (or the pseudogene TRBV3-2) and TRBJ2-7; D perhaps matches TRBD2 (6 bases). Germline assignment: CDR1 LGHDT and CDR2 YNNKEL (reference sequence). This CDR3 comprises 15 residues. The V end was cut by 0 bases, the J end by 0 bases, with 9 bases between. CDR3 sequence (DNA): TGTGCCAGCAGCCAAGAGGTGGACTACTCCTACGAGCAGTACTTC. Protein product: CASSQEVDYSYEQYF.

V usage is TRBV5-1 and J usage is TRBJ1-3; D is unclear. The CDR3 runs to 16 residues. CDR1 and CDR2 (germline): SGHRS, YFSETQ. The V end was cut by 4 bases, the J end by 0 bases, with 14 bases between. This CDR3 reads CASSASQPRSGNTIYF. DNA for the CDR3: TGCGCCAGCAGCGCCTCACAGCCCCGCTCTGGAAACACCATATATTTT.

The rearrangement joins TRBV2 to TRBJ2-5, with TRBD2 as a possible D gene (5 bases). The CDR3 sequence is 13 residues long. Germline loops: CDR1 SNHLY, CDR2 FYNNEI. V was trimmed by 8 bases and J by 8 bases, leaving 18 bases between them. CDR3 nucleotide sequence: TGTGCCAGCGCCCGAGAGAGCGGTCGAACCCAGTACTTC. The encoded protein is CASARESGRTQYF.

V and J are TRBV7-3 and TRBJ1-1; D unresolved. From germline, CDR1 is SGHTA and CDR2 FQGTGA. The CDR3 has 15 amino acids. With 4 bases removed from V and 1 base from J, the gap between germline ends came to 13 bases. This chain's CDR3 is CASSSSGPRNTEAFF. The DNA of the CDR3 is TGTGCCAGCAGCTCGAGCGGACCGAGGAACACTGAAGCTTTCTTT.

The rearrangement links TRBV5-6 to TRBJ2-7; unclear D gene. This CDR3 contains 11 residues. V was clipped by 1 base and J by 5 bases, with 4 bases between them. The germline V gene has CDR1 SGHDT and CDR2 YYEEEE. The CDR3 protein is CASSLINEQYF. The CDR3 region has the DNA TGTGCCAGCAGCTTGATCAACGAGCAGTACTTC.

This sequence joins TRBV19 and TRBJ1-2; D is possibly TRBD1 (5 bases). Germline CDR1 LNHDA, CDR2 SQIVND (reference sequence). CDR3 length: 13 amino acids. The V gene lost 1 base and the J gene lost 8 bases, with 11 bases spanning the gap. The CDR3 DNA follows: TGTGCCAGTAGTATAGCCCAGGGCCCCGGCTACACCTTC. It codes for CASSIAQGPGYTF.